This T cell receptor (beta chain) was recorded in a study of blood T cell repertoires in COVID-19. Background on the study: Acute and convalescent COVID-19 samples came from the United States, Italy and Spain. In each case, the material was cDNA or gDNA derived from T cells, B-cell-depleted T cells, or PBMCs.

In the study's own analysis: Nucleated cell counts were estimated from reference gene primer amplification. The assay was immunoSEQ multiplex PCR, and TCRdb's table has in-frame clones only and misses some. That table gives V, J and clone size, and the DNA gave D and trimming. The sample lists some 320,000 clones; about 90% were seen once. The Seattle patients, enrolled during active infection, were followed longitudinally. Sequenced material: peripheral blood. This clonotype was obtained from a woman between 25 and 40 years old with COVID-19, enrolled during active disease.

The CDR3 region has the DNA TGTGCCAGCAGTCCACGGACATCCGGTTATGGCTACACCTTC. It is translated as CASSPRTSGYGYTF. The chain carries TRBV28 and TRBJ1-2, with D possibly being TRBD1 (5 bases). Germline lookup yields CDR1 MDHEN and CDR2 SYDVKM. Trimming cost V 5 bases and J 5 bases, with 15 bases left between them. This CDR3 is 14 amino acids long.